One T cell receptor (beta chain) is described in this entry. In the original analysis: Scientists estimated how many nucleated cells there were by amplifying reference gene primers. Using immunoSEQ multiplex PCR, the repertoire was profiled, and TCRdb retains in-frame clones only, with some absent. V, J and clone size reflect that table, while D and trimming were determined from the DNA. Found here are roughly 100,000 clones, around 88% of them singletons; the top ten hold roughly 8.1%. This record comes from a study of blood T cell repertoires in COVID-19. Study information: Sites in the United States, Italy and Spain provided acute and convalescent COVID-19 samples. The cDNA or gDNA used as material had been derived from T cells, B-cell-depleted T cells, or PBMCs.

This CDR3 spans 14 amino acids. Germline V gene data show CDR1 as MNHEY and CDR2 as SVGAGI. V was cut by 4 bases and J by 3 bases, with 13 bases left in between. The sample was peripheral blood. The chain links TRBV6-5 to TRBJ2-7; D call uncertain. The TCR comes from a woman between 65 and 79 years old with acute or convalescent COVID-19. The CDR3 sequence is CASSLSGSGYEQYF. CDR3 DNA sequence: TGTGCCAGCAGTTTGAGTGGTTCGGGCTACGAGCAGTACTTC.